A single sample is the source of the 30 T cell receptor beta chains below, sequenced in a study of blood T cell repertoires in COVID-19. Method: immunoSEQ multiplex PCR; TCRdb's copy keeps in-frame clones and lacks some. Of just under 250,000 clones listed, around 89% are singletons. Sequencing was done on a sample of PBMCs or T cells enriched from blood (not recorded which). These receptors all come from a woman aged 25-40 years who had recovered from COVID-19.

This clone was picked up one time. This chain joins TRBV6-2 or TRBV6-3 and TRBJ2-1; tentatively, D is TRBD2 (6 bases). The length of the CDR3 is 13 residues. Germline-derived CDR1 and CDR2 are MNHEY and SVGEGT. V was shortened by 6 bases and J by 6 bases, with 12 bases between the two germline ends. CDR3 amino acids: CASSQGLINEQFF. In DNA, the CDR3 is TGTGCCAGCAGCCAGGGACTGATCAATGAGCAGTTCTTC.

The V gene is TRBV7-2, the J gene TRBJ2-7; a possible D gene is TRBD2 (6 bases). V was shortened by 4 bases and J by 2 bases, with 15 bases between the two germline ends. Germline lookup yields CDR1 SGHTA and CDR2 FQGNSA. The length of the CDR3 is 15 residues. The CDR3 nucleotides are TGTGCCAGCAGCTCGCGGGGACTGGAAGCCTACGAGCAGTACTTC. Translation gives CASSSRGLEAYEQYF.

This clone was seen more than once but under ten times. This chain joins TRBV7-9 and TRBJ1-2; 10 bases match TRBD1. J lost 4 bases, V lost 2 bases, and 4 bases had no gene match. The CDR3 is made up of 15 amino acids. Germline loops: CDR1 SEHNR, CDR2 FQNEAQ (reference sequence). CDR3 sequence (DNA): TGTGCCAGCAGCTTACCTGACAGGGGGCTCTATGGCTACACCTTC. Its translation is CASSLPDRGLYGYTF.

In its sample, this clone was seen once. Other DNA sequences of this sample code for an identical CDR3. J is TRBJ2-3 and V is TRBV28, with D tentatively TRBD1 (6 bases). The V gene lost 6 bases and the J gene lost 0 bases, with 7 bases spanning the gap. CDR3 length equals 13 residues. Per germline, CDR1 MDHEN and CDR2 SYDVKM. CDR3 nucleotide sequence: TGTGCCAGCAGCACAGGGAGCACAGATACGCAGTATTTT. Its translation is CASSTGSTDTQYF.

The V call is TRBV28, the J call TRBJ1-1; 7 bases match TRBD1. Germline V gives CDR1 MDHEN, CDR2 SYDVKM. The CDR3 length is 15 residues. V dropped 2 bases and J dropped 9; count of bases not matched to a gene: 12. The CDR3 loop is CASSLDQIRGLQAFF. CDR3 DNA: TGTGCCAGCAGTTTAGATCAGATTAGGGGGCTCCAAGCTTTCTTT.

In its sample, this clone was seen once. The chain uses TRBV10-3 and TRBJ2-1; TRBD2 agrees at 11 bases. Looked up from germline, CDR1 is ENHRY and CDR2 is SYGVKD. The junction had 4 bases not matched to a gene; V was cut back by 5 bases and J by 10 bases. The CDR3 loop spans 13 amino acids. The CDR3 protein is CAISIPSGGEQFF. CDR3 DNA sequence: TGTGCCATCAGTATTCCTAGCGGGGGGGAGCAGTTCTTC.

The chain links TRBV4-2 to TRBJ2-7; 8 positions match TRBD2. CDR3 length: 17 residues. Per the germline V gene, CDR1 is LGHNA and CDR2 is YNFKEQ. Trimming removed 1 base from V and 0 bases from J; junction bases left unmatched: 8. This CDR3 is CASSQVFGGGPSYEQYF. CDR3 bases: TGTGCCAGCAGCCAAGTATTCGGGGGGGGTCCCTCCTACGAGCAGTACTTC.

This clone was observed a handful of times. J is TRBJ2-7 and V is TRBV2, with TRBD2 matching over 8 bases. The ends lost 4 bases at V and 7 bases at J; junction bases unmatched: 9. The CDR3 consists of 14 residues. Germline V gene data show CDR1 as SNHLY and CDR2 as FYNNEI. CDR3 loop: CASSVAGGLQEQYF. For the CDR3, the DNA is TGTGCCAGCAGTGTGGCGGGAGGCCTCCAGGAGCAGTACTTC. Together with reference TRBV2 and TRBJ2-7, the CDR3 gives the full variable domain: EPEVTQTPSHQVTQMGQEVILRCVPISNHLYFYWYRQILGQKVEFLVSFYNNEISEKSEIFDDQFSVERPDGSNFTLKIRSTKLEDSAMYFCASSVAGGLQEQYFGPGTRLTVT.

The chain joins TRBV6-5 to TRBJ1-2, with 7 bases lining up with TRBD1. J gave up 3 bases and V 4 bases, and 5 bases lay outside the gene matches. The CDR3 runs to 14 residues. CDR1 and CDR2 (germline): MNHEY, SVGAGI. The CDR3: CASSLPTGHYGYTF. CDR3 DNA sequence: TGTGCCAGCAGTTTACCGACAGGGCACTATGGCTACACCTTC.

The chain is built from TRBV4-1 and TRBJ1-1; D not certain. CDR1 MGHRA and CDR2 YSYEKL come from the germline V gene. The V and J ends lost 3 bases and 0 bases respectively, with 11 bases between them. The CDR3 is 15 amino acids. This CDR3 is CASSHSDTVNTEAFF. DNA for the CDR3: TGCGCCAGCAGCCATTCCGATACAGTGAACACTGAAGCTTTCTTT.

As for this clone: Compared with germline, one end of the junction differs, possibly owing to a read error. The chain has TRBV3-1 (or the pseudogene TRBV3-2) and TRBJ1-1; 8 bases fit TRBD1. The CDR3 length is 12 residues. Germline V CDR1 and CDR2: LGHDT, YNNKEL (reference sequence). The CDR3 bases are TGTGCCAGCAGCCCCCTCCGGGACAGGAAATTATTT. Amino acid sequence: CASSPLRDRKLF.

This clone is termed medium-sized (0.01 to 0.1%). The chain has TRBV3-1 (or the pseudogene TRBV3-2) and TRBJ2-5, with D tentatively TRBD1 (5 bases). Trimming pared 0 bases from V and 2 bases from J, leaving 13 bases between. The germline gives CDR1 LGHDT, CDR2 YNNKEL (reference sequence). This CDR3 is built from 16 residues. The CDR3 bases are TGTGCCAGCAGCCAAGATAGGGGTGGACCACAAGAGACCCAGTACTTC. It encodes CASSQDRGGPQETQYF.

This clone has only one observation. The rearrangement uses TRBV28 and TRBJ2-7, with TRBD2 matching over 13 bases. In germline, CDR1 is MDHEN, CDR2 SYDVKM. This CDR3 spans 13 amino acids. The J segment lost 7 bases and the V segment lost 10 bases, leaving 7 bases of the junction unmatched. DNA of the CDR3: TGTGCCAAAAGGACTAGCGGGAGATGGGAGCAGTACTTC. Amino acid sequence: CAKRTSGRWEQYF.

V and J are TRBV5-4 and TRBJ1-5, with 8 nucleotides matching TRBD1. Trimming took 5 bases from V and 7 from J; bases not matched to a gene: 11. The germline V gene encodes CDR1 SGHNT and CDR2 YYREEE (reference sequence). The CDR3 covers 15 residues. The CDR3: CASSSSPDRGQPQHF. The CDR3 bases are TGTGCCAGCAGTTCTAGCCCTGACAGGGGCCAGCCCCAGCATTTT.

As for this clone: Mismatch with germline at one junction end may stem from a read error. The V gene is TRBV28, the J gene TRBJ1-2; perhaps TRBD1 as D (5 bases). Germline CDR1 reads MDHEN; CDR2 reads SYDVKM. CDR3 length: 13 amino acids. The CDR3 nucleotides are TGTGCCAGCGCAAATAGGGACTTTAGGGAGGCATCCTTC. It specifies CASANRDFREASF.

V usage is TRBV7-2 and J usage is TRBJ2-7, with D tentatively TRBD2 (6 bases). CDR1 and CDR2 (germline): SGHTA, FQGNSA. The CDR3 totals 15 residues. The V end was cut by 0 bases, the J end by 0 bases, with 9 bases between. The CDR3 DNA is TGTGCCAGCAGCTTAGCACGCGGGAACTCCTACGAGCAGTACTTC. This encodes CASSLARGNSYEQYF.

This clone showed up just a few times. V is TRBV19 and J is TRBJ1-2, with 11 nucleotides matching TRBD1. This CDR3 comprises 15 residues. The V gene end was trimmed by 7 bases and the J gene end by 3 bases; junction bases not matched to a gene: 7. CDR1 is LNHDA and CDR2 is SQIVND in the germline V gene (reference sequence). The CDR3 is CASNNRDRGYYGYTF. The CDR3 DNA is TGTGCCAGTAACAACCGGGACAGGGGGTACTATGGCTACACCTTC.

The V and J genes are TRBV30 and TRBJ1-2, with TRBD1 matching over 7 bases. The CDR3 extends over 14 amino acids. The germline V gene has CDR1 GTSNPN and CDR2 SVGIG (reference sequence). V lost 5 bases, J lost 5 bases, and 11 bases stayed unmatched. The CDR3 DNA sequence: TGTGCCTGGGCTACAGGGGCAGTGGCTTATGGCTACACCTTC. It codes for CAWATGAVAYGYTF.

A single count supports this clone. This rearrangement joins TRBV10-3 to TRBJ1-4, with D perhaps TRBD1 (6 bases). Germline V lookup: CDR1 ENHRY, CDR2 SYGVKD. The CDR3 sequence is 13 residues long. Trimming cost V 7 bases and J 5 bases, with 11 bases left between them. CDR3 DNA sequence: TGTGCCATCACTCCAGGGGCAAATGAAAAACTGTTTTTT. Its translation is CAITPGANEKLFF.

This chain links TRBV7-2 with TRBJ2-1, with a possible D match to TRBD2 (5 bases). Looked up from germline, CDR1 is SGHTA and CDR2 is FQGNSA. Trimming took off 5 bases at V and 9 bases at J, with 17 bases between the two ends. The CDR3 spans 14 residues. The CDR3 region is CASSKLIGEGEQFF. The CDR3 DNA reads TGTGCCAGCAGCAAGCTAATCGGGGAAGGTGAGCAGTTCTTC.

The chain has TRBV2 and TRBJ1-5; 7 bases map to TRBD1. Germline values: CDR1 SNHLY, CDR2 FYNNEI. This CDR3 spans 14 amino acids. Trimming took 9 bases from V and 1 from J; bases not matched to a gene: 6. In nucleotides, the CDR3 is TGTGCCAGGGGAGAACAGGGGAGCAATCAGCCCCAGCATTTT. Translation: CARGEQGSNQPQHF.

The chain carries TRBV3-1 (or the pseudogene TRBV3-2) and TRBJ2-3; 12 bases line up with TRBD2. The CDR3 length is 19 residues. CDR1 is LGHDT and CDR2 is YNNKEL in the germline V gene (reference sequence). Losses at the gene ends were 1 base for V and 2 bases for J; bases not matched to a gene: 10. Written as DNA, the CDR3 is TGTGCCAGCAGCCAAGGGGGACCGGGACTAGCGGGCATCACAGATACGCAGTATTTT. The encoded protein is CASSQGGPGLAGITDTQYF.

The chain combines TRBV5-1 with TRBJ2-5; 9 bases line up with TRBD1. This CDR3 region has 15 residues. V lost 1 base, J lost 8 bases, and 9 bases stayed unmatched. CDR1 and CDR2 (germline): SGHRS, YFSETQ. CDR3 bases: TGCGCCAGCAGCTTGTGGTCGCGACAGGGGGAAACCCAGTACTTC. Its protein product is CASSLWSRQGETQYF. Full variable domain (remainder filled in from reference TRBV5-1 and TRBJ2-5): KAGVTQTPRYLIKTRGQQVTLSCSPISGHRSVSWYQQTPGQGLQFLFEYFSETQRNKGNFPGRFSGRQFSNSRSEMNVSTLELGDSALYLCASSLWSRQGETQYFGPGTRLLVL.

The chain joins TRBV6-2 or TRBV6-3 to TRBJ2-2, with 7 bases lining up with TRBD1. V shed 2 bases and J 2 bases; nucleotides not matched to a gene: 14. CDR1 and CDR2 (germline): MNHEY, SVGEGT. The CDR3 runs to 19 residues. CDR3 residues: CASSYDLGQRQYNTGELFF. The CDR3 DNA reads as TGTGCCAGCAGTTACGATTTGGGACAGAGACAATATAACACCGGGGAGCTGTTTTTT.

This clone has just one count. V and J are TRBV2 and TRBJ1-1; D is perhaps TRBD1 (6 bases). V was clipped by 0 bases and J by 1 base, with 9 bases between them. The CDR3 covers 15 residues. Germline V lookup: CDR1 SNHLY, CDR2 FYNNEI. CDR3 DNA sequence: TGTGCCAGCAGTGAAGCTGCACAGGGGAACACTGAAGCTTTCTTT. This sequence encodes CASSEAAQGNTEAFF.

This clone was observed once. The J gene is TRBJ2-3, the V gene TRBV5-1; a possible D gene is TRBD1 (5 bases). The V gene's germline CDR1 is SGHRS and CDR2 YFSETQ. The CDR3 consists of 14 residues. V lost 7 bases and J 4 bases, leaving 16 bases between the germline ends. CDR3 nucleotide sequence: TGCGCCAGCCATTGGCAGGGCGAAGCAGATACGCAGTATTTT. Amino acids: CASHWQGEADTQYF.

This rearrangement joins TRBV28 to TRBJ2-5; D perhaps matches TRBD1 (6 bases). The CDR3 consists of 14 residues. The ends were cut back, 5 bases at V and 2 bases at J, with 12 bases in the middle. From germline, CDR1 is MDHEN and CDR2 SYDVKM. The CDR3 DNA reads TGTGCCAGCAGTAAAACAGGGTCTCAAGAGACCCAGTACTTC. Encoded protein: CASSKTGSQETQYF.

To note about this clone: Within the sample, other DNA sequences also encode this same CDR3. The chain employs TRBV5-1 and TRBJ2-4; tentative D call: TRBD2 (6 bases). From germline, CDR1 is SGHRS and CDR2 YFSETQ. The CDR3 has 15 amino acids. Trimming took off 0 bases at V and 3 bases at J, with 10 bases between the two ends. Here the CDR3 reads CASSLAGVDKNIQYF. The CDR3 DNA reads as TGCGCCAGCAGCTTGGCGGGGGTTGACAAAAACATTCAGTACTTC.

J is TRBJ2-1 and V is TRBV7-9; 8 bases align to TRBD2. V shed 5 bases and J 3 bases; nucleotides not matched to a gene: 9. This CDR3 contains 16 residues. The germline V gene has CDR1 SEHNR and CDR2 FQNEAQ (reference sequence). In DNA form, the CDR3 reads TGTGCCAGCAGCCTAGGACTAGCCCCCCTCTACAATGAGCAGTTCTTC. This encodes CASSLGLAPLYNEQFF.

The CDR3 loop reads CATAGPGRSDMNTEAFF. The DNA of the CDR3 is TGTGCCACTGCCGGTCCAGGGAGGTCGGACATGAACACTGAAGCTTTCTTT. This chain connects TRBV18 to TRBJ1-1; perhaps TRBD1 as D (5 bases). The CDR3 runs 17 residues. CDR1 is KGHSH, CDR2 LQKENI, per germline. Trimming took 10 bases from V and 0 from J, leaving 24 bases between them.